This section outlines one T cell receptor beta chain sequence together with its context. Its antigen is not yet known. Per-nucleotide qualities are absent, and no much larger clonotype sits a single base away. The cohort comprised some 680 healthy bone marrow donors. At the time of sampling, every cohort member was nominally healthy, though immune exposures that went unrecorded were likely present. The donor was CMV seropositive and was included in the group of approximately 300 seropositive cohort members. Every donor gave a peripheral blood sample, and the peripheral blood mononuclear cells from that sample were used for TCR beta sequencing. Genomic DNA was extracted from the blood cell samples with the Qiagen DNeasy Blood Extraction Kit. The library was obtained by the immunoSEQ multiplex PCR assay. For the multiplex PCR, a mixture combining 60 forward primers for TCR Vbeta segments and 13 reverse primers for TCR Jbeta segments was used. Amplification of the CDR3 region of rearranged TCR beta genes was performed with a multiplex PCR assay on genomic DNA. On the Illumina HiSeq System, the amplified TCR beta libraries were sequenced as 87-base-pair reads. The authors processed their data as follows. In a later analysis, tens of millions of unique TCR beta chains were counted across the 650 to 750 repertoires, and around 11 million of these chains were shared by at least two donors. Raw reads were error-corrected and collapsed into unique sequences by a nearest-neighbor algorithm in which closely related sequences were merged to remove PCR and sequencing errors. CDR3 sequences were aligned to IMGT reference sequences to assign V, D and J gene segments. For a sequence to be retained, a match of at least six nucleotides to both a V gene segment and a J gene segment was required. Rearrangements were called productive when the CDR3 lacked stop codons and stayed in frame with V and J; all others were non-productive. CDR3 was defined according to IMGT convention as the region running from the second conserved V-encoded cysteine to the conserved J-encoded phenylalanine. Sequences without an unambiguous match to a single V gene segment were excluded from the earlier analysis of 450 to 750 of the donors. An earlier analysis of around 600 of the donors classified V segments as functional when productive rearrangements were above 56.7% and as segregating when the standard deviation between donors was above 5%. A statistical classification framework was built to diagnose cytomegalovirus status from the catalog of TCR beta chain sequences. A later analysis assigned V and J genes by comparing TCR nucleotide sequences with IMGT/GENE-DB human TR gene sequences. Using the TCRdist pipeline, a later analysis assigned CDR3 sequences along with most-parsimonious VDJ recombination scenarios. A later analysis defined each TCR beta chain by its CDR3 amino acid sequence plus V-gene family, and excluded reads lacking a unique V-gene family. A later analysis removed 550 to 650 highly shared, low-generation-probability nucleotide sequences to deal with suspected cross-contamination and a sequencing artifact. For each public chain, a later analysis derived a clonal expansion index from normalized ranks of inferred template counts within each repertoire. In a later analysis, generation probabilities were computed using a VDJ recombination model fitted to out-of-frame rearrangements, and the results were checked against IGoR. In a later analysis, hypergeometric tests were used to score TCR-TCR, TCR-HLA and TCR-CMV co-occurrence, with a repertoire-size bias correction applied to TCR pairs. To estimate false discovery rates, a later analysis permuted the HLA or CMV assignments 20 times. In a later analysis, co-occurring TCRs were grouped using DBSCAN, with TCRdist sequence similarity added in when clustering inside HLA-allele-positive subsets. Repertoires with fewer than 30,000 or more than 120,000 public chains were left out of co-occurrence clustering, as were four to six repertoires with anomalous nucleotide sharing. This immuneACCESS table, as held by TCRdb, lists in-frame sequences with V and J called but not all clones. Of the missing ones, under half trace to an unresolved V gene in checked studies; the others have no known cause. That table supplies the V and J calls and clone size; D and trimming were determined from the DNA. In all, the sample holds more than 90,000 clones, and 82% of those were seen once. Roughly 20% of the sample belongs to the ten largest clones.

The sample belongs to a study of cytomegalovirus exposure and HLA in healthy donors (dated by TCRdb to about 2017). Background on the whole study: According to an earlier analysis of around 600 of the donors, about 179 million T cells yielded over 90 million unique TCR beta sequences and 276 Gb of sequence data. About 300 gigabases of sequencing data and tens of millions of unique TCR sequences made up an early release that covered around 640 HLA-typed donors. Of the approximately 400 genotyped donors, 81% fell in the genetic ancestry cluster associated with self-reported Caucasian donors. The study was designed to test whether signatures of past pathogen exposure could be identified by cataloging public T cell receptors. The study profiled the T cell repertoires of under 700 subjects by immunosequencing and related them to cytomegalovirus serostatus. Besides the first cohort of roughly 660 subjects, a separate validation cohort made up of around 120 different subjects was used. To predict cytomegalovirus infection status, the study brought together high-throughput TCR immunosequencing, statistical association of individual TCRs with disease status, and machine learning. In a later analysis, previously published TCR beta repertoires from 670 or so donors were re-analyzed and high-resolution HLA genotyping was added so that TCR occurrence patterns could be studied. The later analysis used no new phenotypic data to find candidate immune exposures, relying instead on TCR beta sequences and their occurrence across donors. An earlier analysis of 587 of the donors used high-throughput TCR beta sequencing to judge whether each TCR beta V gene segment behaved as functional or pseudogenic. Alongside the repertoire data, information on donor age, sex, ethnicity and CMV serostatus was compiled. A later genetic analysis took genome-wide SNP genotypes for about 55% of the roughly 670 donors and used that subset as a discovery cohort. All discovery cohort repertoires had been generated on a single sequencing platform. HLA typing covered class I and class II loci at four-digit resolution. The number of typed donors differed by locus: roughly 629-640 for A, B, C, DRB1 and DQB1; roughly 510 for DQA1; fewer than 610 for DPA1; and 400 to 480 for DPB1. A handful of DR-DQ haplotypes were handled as single units for association and clustering because linkage in the cohort was strong. Among 398 genotyped donors of the cohort, an average of about 240,000 unique TCR beta nucleotide sequences were sequenced per donor, approximately 20% of them non-productive.

The germline V gene sets CDR1 to MDHEN and CDR2 to SYDVKM. Trimming leaves V shorter by 8 bases and J shorter by 2 bases, with the junction holding 8 bases beyond the gene matches. There are 15 amino acids in the CDR3, from cysteine to phenylalanine inclusive. The read is trimmed to its CDR3 DNA, 45 bases read in frame from base 1. General study outcomes and caveats: In this cohort, only TCR beta chains were sequenced, and detectable features were limited by the absence of alpha or paired-chain data. A later analysis reported that several top co-occurrence clusters appeared linked to parvovirus B19, influenza, CMV and Epstein-Barr virus. The study gave a list of roughly 150 TCR beta chains associated with cytomegalovirus. According to the authors, the approach could potentially be generalized to other disease states and immunological phenotypes. A further reported finding was that TCR beta sequences accurately predicted the HLA-A and HLA-B alleles for most subjects in the first cohort. Seventeen rarely observed V segments, including chromosome 9 orphons, were excluded from the earlier analysis of several hundred of the donors because counts were too low. In vitro tests confirmed that a few of the cytomegalovirus-associated TCR beta chains recognize cytomegalovirus antigens. V-gene and J-gene trimming of TCR beta chains was associated with a missense DCLRE1C variant in a later genetic analysis, and the association was replicated in an independent cohort. Strong co-occurrence of HLA alleles, especially DR and DQ, made assigning TCR associations to individual alleles difficult. An earlier analysis of some 560 of the donors showed that most TCR beta V segments appeared in productive rearrangements either about 90% or about 30% of the time, which broadly matched IMGT annotations. Linkage disequilibrium might explain the correlated functional status among segregating V segments, but an unknown experimental factor could not be ruled out. According to a later analysis, most CMV-associated TCR beta chains appeared to be HLA-restricted, and the HLA associations seemed to be driven largely by CMV exposure. In both the original and validation cohorts, the classifier was reported to diagnose cytomegalovirus status with high specificity and sensitivity. A later analysis found that HLA-associated TCR beta chains were more clonally expanded and had lower generation probabilities than equally common non-associated chains. A cluster of highly shared sequence variants was judged likely to be a technical artifact of the sequencing pipeline. While some public TCRs were present in many individuals, most TCR sequences turned up only very rarely across donors. CMV serostatus was the only immune exposure information available for the cohort. Specific HLA alleles were associated with more than 15,000 TCR beta sequences at a false discovery rate of 0.05 in a later analysis. Some IMGT-functional V segments, including TRBV6-2 and TRBV6-3, could not be told apart with the 87-base-pair reads, so those segments were excluded. In a later analysis, the rate of TCR association differed among HLA loci, with DRB1 alleles having the most associated TCRs and HLA-C alleles having the fewest. Roughly uniform sequencing depth across donors was assumed in presence/absence analyses, although this assumption may not hold. Compared with the 666-donor mean, donors in an Asian-associated ancestry cluster had fewer N-insertions in productive TCRs, according to a later genetic analysis. Because some donors lacked HLA typing at each locus, the association tests relied only on the typed subset.

The rearrangement joined TRBV28 to TRBJ2-3, with 9 bases aligning to TRBD1. Material for sequencing was PBMCs. This sequence originates from a man in his thirties or forties in good health and CMV-seropositive. CDR3 sequence: CASHRGHLPTDTQYF. The nucleotide sequence reads TGTGCCAGCCACAGGGGGCACCTACCCACAGATACGCAGTATTTT.